This TCR beta chain was sequenced in a study of blood T cell repertoires in COVID-19. The data were produced by immunoSEQ multiplex PCR, yet TCRdb's version contains in-frame clones alone and is incomplete. This repertoire shows about 470,000 clones, 87% found once; its top ten account for roughly 0.72%. From germline, CDR1 is LNHDA and CDR2 SQIVND (reference sequence). This CDR3 has 14 amino acids. Unmatched junction bases numbered 4, after V lost 5 bases and J lost 3 bases. The participants were between about 18 and 90 years old and came from about two dozen US areas. Donors were grouped by their self-reported clinical history.

This chain links TRBV19 with TRBJ1-1; 9 nucleotides line up with TRBD1. Sequencing was performed on PBMCs or T cells enriched from blood (not recorded which). The sequence was obtained from a woman under 30 who had recovered from COVID-19. CDR3 sequence: CASSPRTGDTEAFF. The CDR3 DNA follows: TGTGCCAGTAGTCCCAGGACAGGGGACACTGAAGCTTTCTTT. The full variable domain, its missing parts supplied by reference TRBV19 and TRBJ1-1, is DGGITQSPKYLFRKEGQNVTLSCEQNLNHDAMYWYRQDPGQGLRLIYYSQIVNDFQKGDIAEGYSVSREKKESFPLTVTSAQKNPTAFYLCASSPRTGDTEAFFGQGTRLTVV.